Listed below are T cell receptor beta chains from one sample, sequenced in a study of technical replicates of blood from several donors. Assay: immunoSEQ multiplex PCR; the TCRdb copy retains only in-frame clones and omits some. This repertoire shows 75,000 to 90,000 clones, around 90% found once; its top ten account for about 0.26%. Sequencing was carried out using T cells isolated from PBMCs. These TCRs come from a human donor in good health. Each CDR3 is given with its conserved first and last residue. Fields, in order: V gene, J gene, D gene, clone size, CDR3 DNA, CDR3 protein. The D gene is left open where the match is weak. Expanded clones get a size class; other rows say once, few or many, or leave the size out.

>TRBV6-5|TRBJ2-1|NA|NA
TGTGCCAGCAGCCTTTACAATGAGCAGTTCTTC
CASSLYNEQFF
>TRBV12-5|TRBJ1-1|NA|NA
TGTGCTAGTGGTTTGGTACCGGGGAACACTGAAGCTTTCTTT
CASGLVPGNTEAFF
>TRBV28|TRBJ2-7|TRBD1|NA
TGTGCCAGCAGTATGGGACAGGGCACCTCCTACGAGCAGTACTTC
CASSMGQGTSYEQYF
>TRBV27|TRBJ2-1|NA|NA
TGTGCCAGCGTCACCTATTTAGGGGATACCTACAATGAGCAGTTCTTC
CASVTYLGDTYNEQFF
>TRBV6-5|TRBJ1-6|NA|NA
TGTGCCAGCAGTTTGGGCGTTTCACCCCTCCACTTT
CASSLGVSPLHF
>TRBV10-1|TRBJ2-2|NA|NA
TGCGCCAGCAGTTTGACAGAATACACGAACACCGGGGAGCTGTTTTTT
CASSLTEYTNTGELFF
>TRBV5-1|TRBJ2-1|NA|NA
TGCGCCAGCAGCTTGGCCACCGGGAGCTCCTACAATGAGCAGTTCTTC
CASSLATGSSYNEQFF
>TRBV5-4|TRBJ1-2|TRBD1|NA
TGTGCCAGCACCGGGACCCTCAGGGGGCGCCGGTTAAATGGCTACACCTTC
CASTGTLRGRRLNGYTF
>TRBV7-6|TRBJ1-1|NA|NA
TGTGCCAGCAGCTCCGGACAGAGTATGAACACTGAAGCTTTCTTT
CASSSGQSMNTEAFF
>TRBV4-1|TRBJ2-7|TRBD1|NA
TGCGCCAGCAGCCAAGGAGGACAGGCCAACTACGAGCAGTACTTC
CASSQGGQANYEQYF
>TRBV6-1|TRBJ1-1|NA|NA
TGTGCCAGCGGCGGGGGAGGGACTGAAGCTTTCTTT
CASGGGGTEAFF
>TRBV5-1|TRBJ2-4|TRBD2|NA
TGCGCCAGCAGCTTGGGACTAGCGGATGAAAACATTCAGTACTTC
CASSLGLADENIQYF
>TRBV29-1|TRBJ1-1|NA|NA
TGCAGCTCACAGGAGACAGTGAACACTGAAGCTTTCTTT
CSSQETVNTEAFF
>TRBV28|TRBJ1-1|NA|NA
TGTGCCAGCAGTTTTTCACAGAGAAACACTGAAGCTTTCTTT
CASSFSQRNTEAFF
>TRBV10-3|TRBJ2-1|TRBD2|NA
TGTGCCTCGCGGGGGACGAGCGAGTACAATGAGCAGTTCTTC
CASRGTSEYNEQFF
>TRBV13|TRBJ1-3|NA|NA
TGTGCCAGCAGCTGGGAGGGAAACACCATATATTTT
CASSWEGNTIYF
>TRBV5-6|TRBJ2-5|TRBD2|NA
TGTGCCAGCAGCCCGGGACTAGAAGAGACCCAGTACTTC
CASSPGLEETQYF
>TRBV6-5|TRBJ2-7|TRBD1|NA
TGTGCCAGCAGTTCGACAGGGGGCTTCTACGAGCAGTACTTC
CASSSTGGFYEQYF
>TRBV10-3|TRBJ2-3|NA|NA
TGTGCCATCAGTGGACAGAGCACAGATACGCAGTATTTT
CAISGQSTDTQYF
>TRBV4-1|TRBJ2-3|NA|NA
TGCGCCAGCAGCCCAACCCAAGGGGCCGGCACAGATACGCAGTATTTT
CASSPTQGAGTDTQYF
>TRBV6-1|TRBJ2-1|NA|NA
TGTGCCAGCAGTGATCCAAGACTCAATGAGCAGTTCTTC
CASSDPRLNEQFF
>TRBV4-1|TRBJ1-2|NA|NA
TGCGCCAGCAGGGGGGGGAGGGAGGCACCAAGTGGCTACACCTTC
CASRGGREAPSGYTF
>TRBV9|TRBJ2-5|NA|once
TGTGCCAGCAGCGCCGAAGCCGAAGAGACCCAGTACTTC
CASSAEAEETQYF
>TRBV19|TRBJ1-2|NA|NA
TGTGCCAGTAGTATCAACAGGGCAGGGGGCTACACCTTC
CASSINRAGGYTF
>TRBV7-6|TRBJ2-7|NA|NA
TGTGCCAGCAGTACGTTTCGCGACAGTCTCTACGAGCAGTACTTC
CASSTFRDSLYEQYF
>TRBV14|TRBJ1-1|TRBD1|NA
TGTGCCAGCAGCCAAACAGGGGTTAGTGAAGCTTTCTTT
CASSQTGVSEAFF
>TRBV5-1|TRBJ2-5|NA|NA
TGCGCCAGCAGCCCGGACAGCCCGACCTGGGCCCAGTACTTC
CASSPDSPTWAQYF
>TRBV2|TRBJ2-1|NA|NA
TGTGCCAGCTATAGCGATTCAGGCGGCGATGAGCAGTTCTTC
CASYSDSGGDEQFF
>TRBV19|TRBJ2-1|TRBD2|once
TGTGCCAGTAGTACTAGCGGGAGGGCCTCCCCATCTCATGAGCAGTTCTTC
CASSTSGRASPSHEQFF
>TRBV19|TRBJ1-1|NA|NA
TGTGCCAGCCGCGTGCGGGGGAACCAAGCTTTCTTT
CASRVRGNQAFF
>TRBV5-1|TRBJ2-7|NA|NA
TGCGCCAGCAGCTTGGGACACTCGTTCTACGAGCAGTACTTC
CASSLGHSFYEQYF
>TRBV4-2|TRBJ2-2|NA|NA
TGTGCCAGCAGCCTAAGGGGGGGTACCGGAGAGGCCGGGGAGCTGTTTTTT
CASSLRGGTGEAGELFF